These 11 T cell receptor beta chains came from one sample sequenced in a study of shared clonotypes between healthy human individuals. Measured with immunoSEQ multiplex PCR; TCRdb has only the in-frame clones, and not every one. The sample has over 2 million clones; roughly 94% are singletons. What was sequenced was naive CD4+ T cells sorted from blood. The subset is: CD45RA+ positively selected. These receptors were collected from a young man in good health.

V gene TRBV19 combines with J gene TRBJ1-5; a possible D gene is TRBD1 (6 bases). CDR3 length equals 14 residues. Germline V CDR1 and CDR2: LNHDA, SQIVND (reference sequence). Trimming left V 8 bases short and J 2 bases short, with 13 bases between. Here the CDR3 DNA reads TGTGCCAGTTCCCCGGGGGGGCGCAATCAGCCCCAGCATTTT. Residues: CASSPGGRNQPQHF.

The chain has TRBV2 and TRBJ1-3, with D possibly TRBD1 on 6 matching bases. V gave up 7 bases and J gave up 4 bases, with 14 bases separating them. Looked up from germline, CDR1 is SNHLY and CDR2 is FYNNEI. The CDR3 contains 14 residues. For the CDR3, the DNA is TGTGCCAGCAAGGGGGACCTCGCCGGAAACACCATATATTTT. Its protein is CASKGDLAGNTIYF.

This clone was counted once. The identical CDR3 is also encoded by other nucleotide sequences in the sample. The chain is built from TRBV9 and TRBJ2-3, with unresolved D. Trimming removed 2 bases from V and 0 bases from J, with 4 bases in between. The CDR3 has 13 amino acids. Looked up from germline, CDR1 is SGDLS and CDR2 is YYNGEE. CDR3 sequence (DNA): TGTGCCAGCAGCGTGGCTAGCACAGATACGCAGTATTTT. Translating it yields CASSVASTDTQYF.

The chain recombines TRBV7-9 with TRBJ2-7; 7 bases are a match to TRBD2. Germline trimming cut 4 bases from V and 3 bases from J; bases unmatched to any gene: 12. The CDR3 totals 16 residues. Germline CDR1 reads SEHNR; CDR2 reads FQNEAQ (reference sequence). CDR3 sequence: CASSSTGTTSHYEQYF. Written as DNA, the CDR3 is TGTGCCAGCAGCTCCACCGGGACTACATCCCACTACGAGCAGTACTTC. Full variable domain (remainder filled in from reference TRBV7-9 and TRBJ2-7): DTGVSQNPRHKITKRGQNVTFRCDPISEHNRLYWYRQTLGQGPEFLTYFQNEAQLEKSRLLSDRFSAERPKGSFSTLEIQRTEQGDSAMYLCASSSTGTTSHYEQYFGPGTRLTVT.

Turning to this clone: Other DNA sequences in this specimen translate into the identical CDR3. This chain uses TRBV10-3 with TRBJ1-6; tentative D call: TRBD1 (5 bases). V gave up 7 bases and J gave up 7 bases, with 11 bases separating them. CDR1 and CDR2 (germline): ENHRY, SYGVKD. There are 13 residues in the CDR3. The CDR3: CAITGDLNSPLHF. CDR3 in DNA: TGTGCCATCACGGGGGACTTGAATTCACCCCTCCACTTT.

V is TRBV9 and J is TRBJ2-3, with 8 positions matching TRBD2. Per germline, CDR1 SGDLS and CDR2 YYNGEE. There are 16 residues in the CDR3. The trim removed 0 bases at V and 0 bases at J, leaving 3 bases unmatched. CDR3 amino acids: CASSVVTGGSTDTQYF. DNA of the CDR3: TGTGCCAGCAGCGTAGTAACGGGGGGGAGCACAGATACGCAGTATTTT.

The chain uses TRBV10-2 and TRBJ2-3; TRBD1 agrees at 10 bases. There are 13 residues in the CDR3. The germline V gene encodes CDR1 WSHSY and CDR2 SAAADI. The V and J ends lost 6 bases and 4 bases, in that order; junction bases with no gene match: 1. The CDR3 spells CASRTGGPDTQYF. The CDR3 DNA sequence: TGCGCCAGCAGGACAGGGGGCCCAGATACGCAGTATTTT.

The chain combines TRBV9 with TRBJ2-7; D is possibly TRBD1 (6 bases). The CDR3 spans 14 residues. CDR1 is SGDLS, CDR2 YYNGEE, per germline. V dropped 6 bases and J dropped 3 bases, with 16 bases sitting between them. The DNA for the CDR3 is TGTGCCAGCACCCCCGACACAGGGTACTACGAGCAGTACTTC. Translated: CASTPDTGYYEQYF.

This clone showed up just once. The V call is TRBV28, the J call TRBJ2-5, with 11 bases matching TRBD2. Germline V gene sequence: CDR1 MDHEN, CDR2 SYDVKM. V was pared by 2 bases and J by 2 bases, with 7 bases of the junction left unmatched. The CDR3 loop spans 17 amino acids. For the CDR3, the DNA is TGTGCCAGCAGTTTAAACATAGCGGGGGGGCCACAAGAGACCCAGTACTTC. Translation: CASSLNIAGGPQETQYF.

This clone is a singleton in its sample. V and J are TRBV18 and TRBJ1-1, with D possibly matching TRBD1 (5 bases). The V gene's germline CDR1 is KGHSH and CDR2 LQKENI. The CDR3 length is 13 residues. Trimming took off 2 bases at V and 8 bases at J, with 12 bases between the two ends. The CDR3 region is CASSPGQRQEAFF. CDR3 DNA: TGTGCCAGCTCACCAGGGCAACGACAGGAAGCTTTCTTT.

The genes are TRBV19 and TRBJ1-5; TRBD1 might be the D (5 bases). CDR1 LNHDA and CDR2 SQIVND come from the germline V gene (reference sequence). This CDR3 is 15 amino acids long. The V and J ends lost 7 bases and 1 base respectively, with 14 bases between them. The CDR3 sequence: CASNLGAESNQPQHF. CDR3 DNA sequence: TGTGCCAGTAACCTCGGGGCAGAGAGCAATCAGCCCCAGCATTTT. Using reference TRBV19 and TRBJ1-5 for the parts outside the CDR3, the full variable domain is DGGITQSPKYLFRKEGQNVTLSCEQNLNHDAMYWYRQDPGQGLRLIYYSQIVNDFQKGDIAEGYSVSREKKESFPLTVTSAQKNPTAFYLCASNLGAESNQPQHFGDGTRLSIL.